This T cell receptor (beta chain) was retrieved from a study of cytotoxic CD8 clonotypes in ibrutinib-treated CLL. Study-level points and caveats: Samples from sustained-remission and progressing patients were taken at different times. Treatment left the uncommon public clonotypes either contracted or stable in frequency. Ibrutinib response saw clonality rise, and progression saw it return toward baseline.

As to this clone: Its antigen is unknown.

Sequencing used immunoSEQ multiplex PCR; TCRdb keeps in-frame clones, though not all of them. The sample comprises more than 300,000 clones, 70% to 80% of which are singletons, and about 6.7% rests with the top ten. V lost 5 bases and J lost 3, with 11 bases in between. The CDR3 spans 13 residues. Germline CDR1 reads WNHNN; CDR2 reads SYGVQD (reference sequence). J is TRBJ2-7 and V is TRBV10-1; either TRBD1 or TRBD2 may supply D (5 bases each). The specimen comprised PBMCs, sampled before ibrutinib treatment. This clonotype was obtained from a human donor with chronic lymphocytic leukemia. The CDR3 is CASSRGPNYEQYF. For the CDR3, the DNA is TGCGCCAGCAGTAGGGGACCGAACTACGAGCAGTACTTC.